Each of the 9 T cell receptor beta chains below was sequenced from the same sample in a study of T cell responses to AZD1222 COVID-19 vaccine. Clones were read by immunoSEQ multiplex PCR, and TCRdb kept only the in-frame ones, dropping some. The sample yields 100,000 to 150,000 clones, 87% seen once. This material consisted of peripheral blood, taken on day 0 of AZD1222 vaccination. Receptor source: an adult in good health.

This chain joins TRBV7-9 and TRBJ1-4; D gene ambiguous. The CDR3 totals 14 residues. Germline V gene sequence: CDR1 SEHNR, CDR2 FQNEAQ (reference sequence). The germline V and J ends were trimmed by 6 bases and 0 bases, with 8 bases remaining between them. The CDR3 spells CASRRAATNEKLFF. The CDR3 DNA follows: TGTGCCAGCAGACGGGCGGCAACTAATGAAAAACTGTTTTTT. The variable domain in full, completed from reference TRBV7-9 and TRBJ1-4, reads DTGVSQNPRHKITKRGQNVTFRCDPISEHNRLYWYRQTLGQGPEFLTYFQNEAQLEKSRLLSDRFSAERPKGSFSTLEIQRTEQGDSAMYLCASRRAATNEKLFFGSGTQLSVL.

The chain has TRBV19 and TRBJ2-1; tentatively, D is TRBD1 (6 bases). Germline values: CDR1 LNHDA, CDR2 SQIVND (reference sequence). V was pared by 7 bases and J by 4 bases, with 17 bases between. The CDR3 has 15 residues. CDR3 amino acids: CASKLPGQNYNEQFF. In nucleotides, the CDR3 is TGTGCCAGTAAGCTCCCGGGACAAAATTACAATGAGCAGTTCTTC.

J is TRBJ2-6 and V is TRBV24-1; 12 bases line up with TRBD1. J gave up 2 bases and V 3 bases, and 4 bases lay outside the gene matches. Germline V gene lookup returns CDR1 KGHDR and CDR2 SFDVKD. The CDR3 is made up of 18 amino acids. The CDR3 loop is CATSDPGQGAPGANVLTF. The CDR3 bases are TGTGCCACCAGTGATCCGGGACAGGGGGCCCCTGGGGCCAACGTCCTGACTTTC.

The chain is built from TRBV11-2 and TRBJ1-1; D is undetermined. V lost 7 bases and J 1 base, leaving 13 bases between the germline ends. There are 14 residues in the CDR3. The germline V gene encodes CDR1 SGHAT and CDR2 FQNNGV. In nucleotides, the CDR3 is TGTGCCAGCACCTCTAATCCCGGGAACACTGAAGCTTTCTTT. This encodes CASTSNPGNTEAFF.

The gene calls are TRBV12-3 or TRBV12-4 and TRBJ1-1, with TRBD1 as a possible D gene (6 bases). Trimming cost V 6 bases and J 4 bases, with 12 bases left between them. The CDR3 is 13 amino acids. CDR3 nucleotides: TGTGCCAGCAGCGGGCAGGGGAGCACTGAAGCTTTCTTT. Translation: CASSGQGSTEAFF.

The V and J genes are TRBV9 and TRBJ2-1; no definite D call. CDR1 and CDR2 from the germline V gene are SGDLS and YYNGEE. V dropped 8 bases and J dropped 8 bases, with 17 bases sitting between them. The length of the CDR3 is 13 residues. This CDR3 reads CASSGRSIDEQFF. CDR3 nucleotides: TGTGCCAGTTCGGGTAGGTCGATCGATGAGCAGTTCTTC.

The chain combines TRBV9 with TRBJ2-7, with 10 bases identical to TRBD1. After removal of 0 bases from V and 3 bases from J, the junction contained 3 bases not matched to a gene. The germline CDR1 and CDR2 sequences are SGDLS and YYNGEE. The CDR3 totals 15 residues. The CDR3: CASSVAGTGDYEQYF. The CDR3 bases are TGTGCCAGCAGCGTAGCCGGGACAGGGGACTACGAGCAGTACTTC. Supplemented by reference TRBV9 and TRBJ2-7, the full variable domain reads DSGVTQTPKHLITATGQRVTLRCSPRSGDLSVYWYQQSLDQGLQFLIQYYNGEERAKGNILERFSAQQFPDLHSELNLSSLELGDSALYFCASSVAGTGDYEQYFGPGTRLTVT.

This clone was counted once. V usage is TRBV29-1 and J usage is TRBJ1-1; D is perhaps TRBD1 (6 bases). This CDR3 region has 14 residues. The ends were cut back, 2 bases at V and 1 base at J, with 11 bases in the middle. CDR1 is SQVTM, CDR2 ANQGSEA, per germline. In nucleotides, the CDR3 is TGCAGCGTTGAAATGACACAGGGGAACACTGAAGCTTTCTTT. This codes for CSVEMTQGNTEAFF.

This chain uses TRBV27 with TRBJ1-1; D unclear. This CDR3 region has 12 residues. Trimming shortened V by 5 bases and J by 3 bases, and 7 bases separated the two germline ends. Looked up from germline, CDR1 is MNHEY and CDR2 is SMNVEV (reference sequence). CDR3 region: CASSDTYTEAFF. Written as DNA, the CDR3 is TGTGCCAGCAGTGATACGTACACTGAAGCTTTCTTT.